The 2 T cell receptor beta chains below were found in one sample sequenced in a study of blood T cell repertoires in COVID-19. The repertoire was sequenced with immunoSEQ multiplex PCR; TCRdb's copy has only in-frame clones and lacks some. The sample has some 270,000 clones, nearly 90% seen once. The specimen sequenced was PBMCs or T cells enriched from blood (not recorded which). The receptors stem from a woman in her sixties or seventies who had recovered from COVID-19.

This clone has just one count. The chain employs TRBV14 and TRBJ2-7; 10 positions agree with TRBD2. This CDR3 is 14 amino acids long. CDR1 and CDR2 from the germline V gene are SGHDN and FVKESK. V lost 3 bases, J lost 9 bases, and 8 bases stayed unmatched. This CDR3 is CASSQSGGDAGQYF. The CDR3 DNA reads TGTGCCAGCAGCCAGAGCGGGGGGGACGCAGGGCAGTACTTC. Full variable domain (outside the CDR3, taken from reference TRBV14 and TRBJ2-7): EAGVTQFPSHSVIEKGQTVTLRCDPISGHDNLYWYRRVMGKEIKFLLHFVKESKQDESGMPNNRFLAERTGGTYSTLKVQPAELEDSGVYFCASSQSGGDAGQYFGPGTRLTVT.

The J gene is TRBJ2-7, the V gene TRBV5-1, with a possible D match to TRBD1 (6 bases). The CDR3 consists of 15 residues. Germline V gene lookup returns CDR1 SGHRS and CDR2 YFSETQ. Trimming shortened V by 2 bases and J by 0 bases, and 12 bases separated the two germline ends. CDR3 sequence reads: CASSFWTAASYEQYF. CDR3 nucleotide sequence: TGCGCCAGCAGCTTCTGGACAGCAGCCTCCTACGAGCAGTACTTC.